The 21 T cell receptor beta chains listed next were all sequenced from one sample in a study of blood T cell repertoires in COVID-19. Libraries were prepared by immunoSEQ multiplex PCR; TCRdb keeps only in-frame clonotypes and omits some of them. Found here are some 270,000 clones, approximately 86% of them singletons; the top ten hold around 1.5%. What was sequenced was peripheral blood. These receptor sequences come from a woman aged 55-69 years who had recovered from COVID-19.

The sample holds a few counts of this clone. V and J are TRBV27 and TRBJ2-3; a possible D gene is TRBD2 (7 bases). This CDR3 contains 17 residues. Germline assignment: CDR1 MNHEY and CDR2 SMNVEV (reference sequence). With 11 bases removed from V and 0 bases from J, the gap between germline ends came to 24 bases. CDR3: CASLGSSRGLSTDTQYF. The CDR3 region has the DNA TGTGCCTCCTTAGGGTCCTCGCGGGGGCTTAGCACAGATACGCAGTATTTT.

V is TRBV7-2 and J is TRBJ2-1, with 7 bases fitting TRBD1. This CDR3 has 15 residues. The V segment lost 0 bases and the J segment 5 bases; nucleotides outside the gene matches: 4. CDR1 and CDR2 (germline): SGHTA, FQGNSA. The CDR3 nucleotides are TGTGCCAGCAGCTTAGCTGGGACAGAAAACAATGAGCAGTTCTTC. It translates to CASSLAGTENNEQFF.

The rearrangement links TRBV12-3 or TRBV12-4 to TRBJ1-2; D not resolved. With 1 base removed from V and 5 bases from J, the gap between germline ends came to 5 bases. This CDR3 spans 12 amino acids. In DNA form, the CDR3 reads TGTGCCAGCAGTTTAGGGCCTTATGGCTACACCTTC. Its translation is CASSLGPYGYTF.

The chain uses TRBV4-2 and TRBJ1-3, with D tentatively TRBD1 (5 bases). Germline values: CDR1 LGHNA, CDR2 YNFKEQ. The CDR3 extends over 17 amino acids. Trimming took off 1 base at V and 3 bases at J, with 16 bases between the two ends. The DNA of the CDR3 is TGTGCCAGCAGCCAAGCCACCGGGAGGACACTTGGAAACACCATATATTTT. The encoded protein is CASSQATGRTLGNTIYF.

The chain uses TRBV3-1 (or the pseudogene TRBV3-2) and TRBJ2-2; D perhaps matches TRBD2 (5 bases). Trimming took off 1 base at V and 7 bases at J, with 7 bases between the two ends. The length of the CDR3 is 13 residues. The germline CDR1 and CDR2 sequences are LGHDT and YNNKEL (reference sequence). The CDR3 loop reads CASSQVSGGELFF. The DNA for the CDR3 is TGTGCCAGCAGCCAAGTCAGCGGCGGGGAGCTGTTTTTT.

This chain joins TRBV2 and TRBJ2-7; D not resolved. Germline V CDR1 and CDR2: SNHLY, FYNNEI. The CDR3 is 14 amino acids. Trimming stripped 7 bases from V and 2 bases from J, with 15 bases between. The CDR3 here is CASTLPGKTYEQYF. CDR3 in DNA: TGTGCCAGCACCCTCCCGGGTAAAACCTACGAGCAGTACTTC.

The V and J genes are TRBV29-1 and TRBJ2-7; TRBD1 is a possible D gene (6 bases). Deletions cut 4 bases from V and 6 bases from J, with 22 bases between. The CDR3 is made up of 15 amino acids. The germline gives CDR1 SQVTM, CDR2 ANQGSEA. The CDR3 is CSVVTQGRRLREQYF. CDR3 bases: TGCAGCGTTGTCACCCAGGGGCGCCGCCTACGCGAGCAGTACTTC.

The rearrangement links TRBV15 to TRBJ1-4; possible D gene TRBD1, 5 bases. The CDR3 length is 15 residues. Germline V gives CDR1 LNHNV, CDR2 YYDKDF (reference sequence). The V and J ends lost 0 bases and 8 bases respectively, with 13 bases between them. CDR3 DNA sequence: TGTGCCACCAGCAGAGAGGGGACTCTGAGGGAAAAACTGTTTTTT. This codes for CATSREGTLREKLFF. The full variable domain, in which reference TRBV15 and TRBJ1-4 provide the parts outside the CDR3, is DAMVIQNPRYQVTQFGKPVTLSCSQTLNHNVMYWYQQKSSQAPKLLFHYYDKDFNNEADTPDNFQSRRPNTSFCFLDIRSPGLGDTAMYLCATSREGTLREKLFFGSGTQLSVL.

The chain carries TRBV18 and TRBJ1-2, with 7 bases lining up with TRBD1. From germline, CDR1 is KGHSH and CDR2 LQKENI. Trimming removed 0 bases from V and 2 bases from J; junction bases left unmatched: 0. The CDR3 runs 14 residues. The CDR3 DNA is TGTGCCAGCTCACCACCAGGGGGCAACTATGGCTACACCTTC. This encodes CASSPPGGNYGYTF.

DNA for the CDR3: TGCGCCAGCAGCCAAGGGACTGTGCGGCCTGGGGTGAACACTGAAGCTTTCTTT. It yields the protein CASSQGTVRPGVNTEAFF. This chain joins TRBV4-1 and TRBJ1-1; D gene ambiguous. The CDR3 length is 18 residues. The germline V and J ends were trimmed by 1 base and 0 bases, with 18 bases remaining between them. Per germline, CDR1 MGHRA and CDR2 YSYEKL.

This chain uses TRBV7-3 with TRBJ2-1; D is possibly TRBD1 (6 bases). The CDR3 has 14 residues. Germline assignment: CDR1 SGHTA and CDR2 FQGTGA. V lost 5 bases and J lost 7, with 15 bases in between. CDR3 nucleotides: TGTGCCAGCAGCCAGGCAGGGGTATTGAATGAGCAGTTCTTC. Translated, it gives CASSQAGVLNEQFF. The variable domain in full, completed from reference TRBV7-3 and TRBJ2-1, reads GAGVSQTPSNKVTEKGKYVELRCDPISGHTALYWYRQSLGQGPEFLIYFQGTGAADDSGLPNDRFFAVRPEGSVSTLKIQRTERGDSAVYLCASSQAGVLNEQFFGPGTRLTVL.

The rearrangement uses TRBV27 and TRBJ2-3; possibly TRBD2 for D (7 bases). CDR1 and CDR2 (germline): MNHEY, SMNVEV (reference sequence). Deletions cut 2 bases from V and 9 bases from J, with 21 bases between. This CDR3 has 16 residues. CDR3 residues: CASSLNPGGLSRTQYF. In DNA, the CDR3 is TGTGCCAGCAGTTTAAATCCCGGGGGGCTTAGTAGGACGCAGTATTTT.

This clone was detected only once. The V gene is TRBV11-2, the J gene TRBJ2-3, with 8 bases that match TRBD2. Germline CDR1 SGHAT, CDR2 FQNNGV. The V and J ends lost 4 bases and 1 base, in that order; junction bases with no gene match: 7. The CDR3 loop spans 16 amino acids. CDR3 coding DNA: TGTGCCAGCAGCTGGACCCTTAGCGGGGGCACAGATACGCAGTATTTT. This gives the protein CASSWTLSGGTDTQYF.

Only a few counts were recorded for this clone. Other DNA sequences of this sample code for an identical CDR3. V usage is TRBV29-1 and J usage is TRBJ2-1; TRBD2 matches at 8 bases. The CDR3 is 12 amino acids. The junction had 3 bases not matched to a gene; V was cut back by 8 bases and J by 3 bases. Looked up from germline, CDR1 is SQVTM and CDR2 is ANQGSEA. CDR3 in DNA: TGCAGCTCCGGGGGGGTCTACAATGAGCAGTTCTTC. It translates to CSSGGVYNEQFF.

The chain uses TRBV5-8 and TRBJ1-1, with 7 bases lining up with TRBD1. The trim removed 4 bases at V and 1 base at J, leaving 10 bases unmatched. The CDR3 consists of 16 residues. Germline CDR1 SGHTS, CDR2 YDEGEE. CDR3 residues: CASSHTGAGGNTEAFF. CDR3 nucleotides: TGTGCCAGCAGCCACACAGGGGCCGGGGGGAACACTGAAGCTTTCTTT. The full variable domain, completed using reference TRBV5-8 and TRBJ1-1, is EAGVTQSPTHLIKTRGQQATLRCSPISGHTSVYWYQQALGLGLQFLLWYDEGEERNRGNFPPRFSGRQFPNYSSELNVNALELEDSALYLCASSHTGAGGNTEAFFGQGTRLTVV.

The CDR3 here is CASSQEKGEADQPQHF. The CDR3, as DNA: TGTGCCAGCAGCCAAGAGAAAGGGGAAGCTGATCAGCCCCAGCATTTT. The chain joins TRBV4-2 to TRBJ1-5, with a tentative D call TRBD1 (5 bases). The germline gives CDR1 LGHNA, CDR2 YNFKEQ. The CDR3 spans 16 residues. Trimming removed 0 bases from V and 5 bases from J, with 14 bases in between.

The V gene is TRBV27, the J gene TRBJ2-5, with D maybe TRBD1 (5 bases). The CDR3 sequence is 16 residues long. Germline V lookup: CDR1 MNHEY, CDR2 SMNVEV (reference sequence). The ends were cut back, 3 bases at V and 5 bases at J, with 19 bases in the middle. The CDR3 loop is CASSFRQGFFGETQYF. The CDR3 DNA is TGTGCCAGCAGTTTCCGCCAGGGTTTCTTTGGGGAGACCCAGTACTTC.

The table lists this clone with a count of one. This chain connects TRBV7-2 to TRBJ2-7, with a possible D match to TRBD1 (5 bases). The V gene's germline CDR1 is SGHTA and CDR2 FQGNSA. Deletions cut 1 base from V and 5 bases from J, with 21 bases between. The CDR3 length is 17 residues. DNA for the CDR3: TGTGCCAGCAGCTTAGAGGTGAGGAGTACAGGTCTCGACGAGCAGTACTTC. This gives the protein CASSLEVRSTGLDEQYF.

This chain joins TRBV5-1 and TRBJ2-1; weak D call: TRBD1 (5 bases). The CDR3 runs 16 residues. Trimming cost V 4 bases and J 7 bases, with 21 bases left between them. The germline CDR1 and CDR2 sequences are SGHRS and YFSETQ. The CDR3 DNA sequence: TGCGCCAGCAGCCTCCAAGGGGAAAGGTCGTGGAATGAGCAGTTCTTC. Its protein product is CASSLQGERSWNEQFF.

The chain links TRBV11-2 to TRBJ2-1, with D possibly matching TRBD2 (6 bases). The CDR3 consists of 15 residues. CDR1 is SGHAT and CDR2 is FQNNGV in the germline V gene. The V end lost 5 bases, the J end lost 4 bases, and 15 bases lay between the germline ends. CDR3 DNA: TGTGCCAGCAGCAACCATCCGGGGGAATACAATGAGCAGTTCTTC. Translated, it gives CASSNHPGEYNEQFF.

Notes on this clone: Other DNA sequences in this sample translate to the same CDR3. The gene calls are TRBV13 and TRBJ2-5; 16 nucleotides line up with TRBD2. The V gene end was trimmed by 3 bases and the J gene end by 5 bases; junction bases not matched to a gene: 3. The CDR3 covers 16 residues. Per the germline V gene, CDR1 is PRHDT and CDR2 is FYEKMQ (reference sequence). Written as DNA, the CDR3 is TGTGCCAGCAGCTTGGGACTAGCGGGGGGGCAGGAGACCCAGTACTTC. Its protein product is CASSLGLAGGQETQYF.